These 31 T cell receptor beta chains came from one sample sequenced in a study of blood T cell repertoires in COVID-19. The assay was immunoSEQ multiplex PCR, and TCRdb's table has in-frame clones only and misses some. The top ten hold more than 9.5% of the sample, which has about 76,000 clones, 70% to 90% seen once. Sequenced input: peripheral blood. These receptors came from a man aged 50-59 years with COVID-19, enrolled during active disease.

The genes are TRBV7-2 and TRBJ2-3; 10 positions agree with TRBD1. V shed 4 bases and J 4 bases; nucleotides not matched to a gene: 2. Looked up from germline, CDR1 is SGHTA and CDR2 is FQGNSA. The CDR3 has 14 residues. The CDR3 nucleotides read TGTGCCAGCAGCTCGGGGACAGGGGCAGATACGCAGTATTTT. Its translation is CASSSGTGADTQYF.

The chain's CDR3 is CSVEGLNRGFRETQYF. DNA of the CDR3: TGCAGCGTTGAAGGTCTCAACAGGGGTTTTCGAGAGACCCAGTACTTC. The rearrangement links TRBV29-1 to TRBJ2-5, with 7 bases aligning to TRBD1. Germline CDR1 SQVTM, CDR2 ANQGSEA. The V and J ends lost 1 base and 4 bases, in that order; junction bases with no gene match: 12. CDR3 size: 16 residues.

This clone was observed a single time. V is TRBV28 and J is TRBJ1-1, with 9 positions matching TRBD1. The J segment lost 2 bases and the V segment lost 5 bases, leaving 9 bases of the junction unmatched. CDR1 and CDR2 from the germline V gene are MDHEN and SYDVKM. This CDR3 is 16 amino acids long. The CDR3 is CASSLLPGQGNTEAFF. In nucleotides, the CDR3 is TGTGCCAGCAGTCTACTACCGGGACAGGGTAACACTGAAGCTTTCTTT.

The chain employs TRBV19 and TRBJ2-6; 7 nucleotides align to TRBD1. V shed 6 bases, J shed 0 bases, and the junction held 5 bases outside the gene matches. This CDR3 has 16 amino acids. CDR1 and CDR2 (germline): LNHDA, SQIVND (reference sequence). The CDR3 DNA is TGTGCCAGTAGCTCGACAGGGAGCTCTGGGGCCAACGTCCTGACTTTC. Its translation: CASSSTGSSGANVLTF.

This chain links TRBV1 with TRBJ2-2; the table's D call of TRBD1 was not tested on the DNA. TRBV1 is marked as a pseudogene. The CDR3 covers 14 residues. The CDR3 spells CTSSLKCRGTDMFF. In DNA, the CDR3 is TGCACCAGCAGCCTAAAATGTCGCGGGACAGATATGTTTTTT.

The chain couples TRBV5-5 to TRBJ1-1; tentatively, D is TRBD1 (5 bases). Germline CDR1 and CDR2: SGHKS and YYEKEE (reference sequence). The CDR3 totals 16 residues. V dropped 3 bases and J dropped 5 bases, with 20 bases sitting between them. The CDR3 region is CASSSYGGGGTTEAFF. CDR3 DNA sequence: TGTGCCAGCAGCTCCTACGGTGGGGGAGGGACGACTGAAGCTTTCTTT.

This clone was detected only once. The chain has TRBV7-9 and TRBJ2-6; the D gene is possibly TRBD1 (6 bases). In germline, CDR1 is SEHNR, CDR2 FQNEAQ (reference sequence). This CDR3 has 16 residues. Trimming cost V 5 bases and J 4 bases, with 15 bases left between them. In DNA form, the CDR3 reads TGTGCCAGCAGCCCACCCACAGGGTCCGGGGCCAACGTCCTGACTTTC. Amino acids: CASSPPTGSGANVLTF. Full variable domain (rest looked up from reference TRBV7-9 and TRBJ2-6): DTGVSQNPRHKITKRGQNVTFRCDPISEHNRLYWYRQTLGQGPEFLTYFQNEAQLEKSRLLSDRFSAERPKGSFSTLEIQRTEQGDSAMYLCASSPPTGSGANVLTFGAGSRLTVL.

The V gene is TRBV5-1, the J gene TRBJ2-1; D might be TRBD2 (5 bases). V lost 0 bases and J lost 4, with 35 bases in between. In germline, CDR1 is SGHRS, CDR2 YFSETQ. This CDR3 comprises 23 residues. Here the CDR3 reads CASSLGGIGRWGHGRPQYNEQFF. DNA for the CDR3: TGCGCCAGCAGCTTGGGAGGGATTGGGCGCTGGGGTCATGGGAGACCCCAATACAATGAGCAGTTCTTC.

The rearrangement links TRBV7-8 to TRBJ1-1; D may be TRBD1 (5 bases). Between the trimmed V and J ends, which lost 1 base and 5 bases, there was a span of 8 bases. The CDR3 runs 13 residues. Germline V lookup: CDR1 SGHVS, CDR2 FQNEAQ. CDR3 nucleotide sequence: TGTGCCAGCAGCTTAGAGGGGTTTACTGAAGCTTTCTTT. This translates into CASSLEGFTEAFF. Supplemented by reference TRBV7-8 and TRBJ1-1, the full variable domain reads GAGVSQSPRYKVAKRGQDVALRCDPISGHVSLFWYQQALGQGPEFLTYFQNEAQLDKSGLPSDRFFAERPEGSVSTLKIQRTQQEDSAVYLCASSLEGFTEAFFGQGTRLTVV.

The chain is built from TRBV19 and TRBJ2-6; TRBD1 might be the D (5 bases). Germline V gene lookup returns CDR1 LNHDA and CDR2 SQIVND (reference sequence). V lost 7 bases to trimming and J lost 0 bases, with 22 bases between them. The CDR3 has 19 residues. The chain's CDR3 is CASIAKHWQGPSGANVLTF. The CDR3 bases are TGTGCCAGTATTGCGAAGCATTGGCAGGGCCCCTCTGGGGCCAACGTCCTGACTTTC.

This clone was seen just once. The genes are TRBV15 and TRBJ2-7; D possibly corresponds to TRBD2 (6 bases). This CDR3 spans 13 amino acids. The ends were cut back, 0 bases at V and 6 bases at J, with 9 bases in the middle. Germline V gene sequence: CDR1 LNHNV, CDR2 YYDKDF (reference sequence). The CDR3 coding sequence is TGTGCCACCAGCAGAGATCTCGGGGGCGAGCAGTACTTC. This translates into CATSRDLGGEQYF.

The rearrangement joins TRBV5-6 to TRBJ2-7; TRBD2 matches 8 bases. CDR3 length: 13 residues. V trimming: 3 bases; J trimming: 8 bases; junction bases outside the gene matches: 7. In germline, CDR1 is SGHDT, CDR2 YYEEEE. The CDR3 DNA sequence: TGTGCCAGCAGCTCCATTAGCGGGACGAAGCAGTACTTC. This gives the protein CASSSISGTKQYF.

V gene TRBV5-4 combines with J gene TRBJ2-2; D possibly corresponds to TRBD2 (6 bases). The ends were cut back, 3 bases at V and 0 bases at J, with 9 bases in the middle. This CDR3 spans 15 amino acids. Looked up from germline, CDR1 is SGHNT and CDR2 is YYREEE (reference sequence). The CDR3 reads CASSSAGTNTGELFF. The CDR3, as DNA: TGTGCCAGCAGCTCGGCGGGGACGAACACCGGGGAGCTGTTTTTT. Filled out from reference TRBV5-4 and TRBJ2-2, the complete variable domain reads ETGVTQSPTHLIKTRGQQVTLRCSSQSGHNTVSWYQQALGQGPQFIFQYYREEENGRGNFPPRFSGLQFPNYSSELNVNALELDDSALYLCASSSAGTNTGELFFGEGSRLTVL.

V is TRBV24-1 and J is TRBJ2-5, with TRBD2 identical over 10 bases. The CDR3 totals 16 residues. Germline values: CDR1 KGHDR, CDR2 SFDVKD. V gave up 4 bases and J gave up 2 bases; unmatched junction bases: 6. The CDR3 nucleotides read TGTGCCACCAGTGAAACCGGACTAGCGGCGCAAGAGACCCAGTACTTC. Translated, it gives CATSETGLAAQETQYF.

This chain connects TRBV6-6 to TRBJ1-2; no clear D gene. V dropped 3 bases and J dropped 3 bases, with 11 bases sitting between them. Germline assignment: CDR1 MNHNY and CDR2 SVGAGI (reference sequence). The CDR3 consists of 14 residues. The CDR3 DNA reads TGTGCCAGCAGTTATTTGGGGAGTTACTATGGCTACACCTTC. Translating it yields CASSYLGSYYGYTF.

The chain recombines TRBV6-1 with TRBJ1-4; TRBD1 matches 9 bases. Germline V CDR1 and CDR2: MNHNS, SASEGT. The CDR3 contains 16 residues. V lost 4 bases, J lost 4 bases, and 7 bases stayed unmatched. The DNA of the CDR3 is TGTGCCAGCAGTGCAGGGACAGGGCTGAATAATGAAAAACTGTTTTTT. Translating it yields CASSAGTGLNNEKLFF.

Comments on this clone: One end of the junction does not line up with germline, which may come from a read error. The chain is built from TRBV5-6 and TRBJ2-3; 9 bases match TRBD2. CDR3 length: 17 residues. Germline V lookup: CDR1 SGHDT, CDR2 YYEEEE. The CDR3 DNA is TGTGCCAGCAGCTTGGGAATCGGAGGGACTAGCATAGATACGCAGTATTTT. This encodes CASSLGIGGTSIDTQYF.

This chain links TRBV5-6 with TRBJ1-5; tentatively, D is TRBD1 (6 bases). CDR1 and CDR2 (germline): SGHDT, YYEEEE. Trimming pared 4 bases from V and 7 bases from J, leaving 27 bases between. This CDR3 comprises 18 residues. CDR3 loop: CASSTGTNSATKRQPQHF. CDR3 nucleotide sequence: TGTGCCAGCAGCACCGGGACAAATTCCGCGACGAAGCGGCAGCCCCAGCATTTT. The full variable domain, rest sourced from reference TRBV5-6 and TRBJ1-5, is DAGVTQSPTHLIKTRGQQVTLRCSPKSGHDTVSWYQQALGQGPQFIFQYYEEEERQRGNFPDRFSGHQFPNYSSELNVNALLLGDSALYLCASSTGTNSATKRQPQHFGDGTRLSIL.

The genes are TRBV9 and TRBJ2-7; tentatively, D is TRBD1 (6 bases). Trimming cost V 2 bases and J 3 bases, with 21 bases left between them. CDR3 length: 17 residues. Germline V CDR1 and CDR2: SGDLS, YYNGEE. The chain's CDR3 is CASSVPNRALAVYEQYF. CDR3 DNA sequence: TGTGCCAGCAGCGTTCCAAACAGGGCCCTGGCCGTCTACGAGCAGTACTTC.

This clone is a singleton in its sample. The genes are TRBV7-9 and TRBJ1-2, with D perhaps matching TRBD1 (5 bases). Deletions cut 4 bases from V and 7 bases from J, with 22 bases between. CDR1 and CDR2 from the germline V gene are SEHNR and FQNEAQ (reference sequence). The CDR3 totals 16 residues. CDR3 DNA sequence: TGTGCCAGCAGCTCGACGGGGGGATCGTCGAGATTTGGCTACACCTTC. Amino acid sequence: CASSSTGGSSRFGYTF.

The chain couples TRBV2 to TRBJ1-1, with D possibly matching TRBD1 (6 bases). CDR1 and CDR2 from the germline V gene are SNHLY and FYNNEI. The CDR3 covers 15 residues. Trimming removed 4 bases at V and 1 base at J, with 13 bases between. CDR3 region: CASSATSTGNTEAFF. CDR3 coding DNA: TGTGCCAGCAGTGCCACCTCGACAGGGAACACTGAAGCTTTCTTT.

The chain is built from TRBV7-2 and TRBJ1-1; the match to TRBD1 covers 7 bases. V gave up 0 bases and J gave up 0 bases; unmatched junction bases: 4. The length of the CDR3 is 16 residues. CDR1 SGHTA and CDR2 FQGNSA come from the germline V gene. CDR3 sequence reads: CASSLAVGQLNTEAFF. Written as DNA, the CDR3 is TGTGCCAGCAGCTTAGCCGTGGGACAGCTGAACACTGAAGCTTTCTTT.

The chain has TRBV7-9 and TRBJ2-7, with 9 nucleotides matching TRBD1. CDR1 SEHNR and CDR2 FQNEAQ come from the germline V gene (reference sequence). The CDR3 is 14 amino acids. The V segment lost 4 bases and the J segment 6 bases; nucleotides outside the gene matches: 7. The DNA of the CDR3 is TGTGCCAGCAGCTCCACCTACAGGGGGCCCGAGCAGTACTTC. Its translation is CASSSTYRGPEQYF. Full variable domain (missing parts from reference TRBV7-9 and TRBJ2-7): DTGVSQNPRHKITKRGQNVTFRCDPISEHNRLYWYRQTLGQGPEFLTYFQNEAQLEKSRLLSDRFSAERPKGSFSTLEIQRTEQGDSAMYLCASSSTYRGPEQYFGPGTRLTVT.

J is TRBJ2-2 and V is TRBV24-1, with unresolved D. The ends were cut back, 0 bases at V and 3 bases at J, with 4 bases in the middle. Germline values: CDR1 KGHDR, CDR2 SFDVKD. This CDR3 is built from 14 residues. The chain's CDR3 is CATSDLTDTGELFF. CDR3 nucleotide sequence: TGTGCCACCAGTGATTTGACGGACACCGGGGAGCTGTTTTTT.

The V and J genes are TRBV20-1 and TRBJ1-5; D unresolved. The V end was cut by 3 bases, the J end by 1 base, with 13 bases between. There are 15 residues in the CDR3. Germline V lookup: CDR1 DFQATT, CDR2 SNEGSKA (reference sequence). In nucleotides, the CDR3 is TGCAGTGCTAGTGACGTGCAGGCGAGCAATCAGCCCCAGCATTTT. This codes for CSASDVQASNQPQHF.

V gene TRBV28 combines with J gene TRBJ2-7; 7 nucleotides agree with TRBD2. Germline V lookup: CDR1 MDHEN, CDR2 SYDVKM. V was clipped by 2 bases and J by 2 bases; unmatched bases: 12. This CDR3 is built from 17 residues. CDR3 loop: CASSLRGVGTSTYEQYF. CDR3 coding DNA: TGTGCCAGCAGTTTACGGGGGGTGGGGACCTCTACCTACGAGCAGTACTTC.

CDR3 in DNA: TGCGCCAGCAGCTTGGAAGGACAGGGAAGAAACACCATATATTTT. Its protein is CASSLEGQGRNTIYF. The rearrangement links TRBV5-1 to TRBJ1-3, with TRBD1 matching over 8 bases. Germline CDR1 is SGHRS and CDR2 is YFSETQ. The CDR3 has 15 residues. V shed 0 bases, J shed 5 bases, and the junction held 4 bases outside the gene matches.

The V gene is TRBV28, the J gene TRBJ2-1; TRBD2 matches at 10 bases. The CDR3 length is 16 residues. V dropped 5 bases and J dropped 0; count of bases not matched to a gene: 4. The germline gives CDR1 MDHEN, CDR2 SYDVKM. The CDR3 region is CASSLSSGSSYNEQFF. The CDR3 DNA reads as TGTGCCAGCAGTCTCTCTAGCGGGAGCTCCTACAATGAGCAGTTCTTC.

This rearrangement joins TRBV27 to TRBJ2-2, with 8 bases fitting TRBD2. The CDR3 runs to 16 residues. Per germline, CDR1 MNHEY and CDR2 SMNVEV (reference sequence). V lost 4 bases, J lost 1 base, and 5 bases stayed unmatched. The CDR3 DNA sequence: TGTGCCAGCAGTTCGATAGCGGGATTGAACACCGGGGAGCTGTTTTTT. Residues: CASSSIAGLNTGELFF.

The chain couples TRBV2 to TRBJ2-5, with D tentatively TRBD2 (6 bases). The CDR3 is made up of 17 amino acids. The V gene's germline CDR1 is SNHLY and CDR2 FYNNEI. Trimming left V 3 bases short and J 5 bases short, with 22 bases between. This chain's CDR3 is CASSESVSGAKWETQYF. The CDR3, as DNA: TGTGCCAGCAGTGAGTCGGTTAGCGGAGCAAAATGGGAGACCCAGTACTTC.

The chain uses TRBV18 and TRBJ1-1; D gene unclear. This CDR3 region has 13 residues. The V end lost 6 bases, the J end lost 3 bases, and 11 bases lay between the germline ends. Germline CDR1 and CDR2: KGHSH and LQKENI. In DNA form, the CDR3 reads TGTGCCAGCTCGCCTACAGCTTACACTGAAGCTTTCTTT. This encodes CASSPTAYTEAFF.